One sample yielded the 25 T cell receptor beta chains listed below, sequenced in a study of shared clonotypes between healthy human individuals. Naive CD8 cells lacked CD45RO and underwent positive selection for CCR7, leaving out terminally differentiated effector memory CD45RA+ cells. Profiled with immunoSEQ multiplex PCR; TCRdb holds only in-frame clones, not every one. The sample lists around 2.1 million clones, just over 90% occurring once. Material: naive CD8+ T cells from PBMCs. Source of these receptors: a man between 18 and 29 years old in good health. Some clones in this sample may be carry-over from other donors' samples.

The rearrangement links TRBV6-8 to TRBJ2-3; 8 nucleotides match TRBD2. The germline V gene encodes CDR1 MNHGY and CDR2 SAAAGT. The CDR3 has 21 amino acids. V gave up 5 bases and J gave up 0 bases; unmatched junction bases: 22. The CDR3 sequence is CASSHANPGAGGKLSTDTQYF. The CDR3 bases are TGTGCCAGCAGTCACGCAAACCCCGGGGCGGGAGGCAAATTAAGCACAGATACGCAGTATTTT.

The V gene is TRBV11-2, the J gene TRBJ2-7; TRBD1 matches 12 bases. The CDR3 runs 15 residues. Trimming took 4 bases from V and 4 from J; bases not matched to a gene: 5. CDR1 and CDR2 (germline): SGHAT, FQNNGV. The CDR3 region is CASSYGTGGWYEQYF. In DNA, the CDR3 is TGTGCCAGCAGCTATGGGACAGGGGGCTGGTACGAGCAGTACTTC.

To note about this clone: Distinct nucleotide sequences in the sample also encode this CDR3. V usage is TRBV7-9 and J usage is TRBJ1-4, with D possibly being TRBD1 (6 bases). Germline-derived CDR1 and CDR2 are SEHNR and FQNEAQ (reference sequence). The CDR3 has 14 residues. The V end was cut by 6 bases, the J end by 3 bases, with 11 bases between. Here the CDR3 reads CASSPGVSNEKLFF. CDR3 sequence (DNA): TGTGCCAGCAGTCCAGGGGTCTCTAATGAAAAACTGTTTTTT.

This chain links TRBV13 with TRBJ1-5; weak D call: TRBD1 (6 bases). This CDR3 has 14 amino acids. V lost 6 bases and J lost 5, with 14 bases in between. Germline V gene data show CDR1 as PRHDT and CDR2 as FYEKMQ (reference sequence). CDR3 protein: CASSSRGRDQPQHF. The CDR3 coding sequence is TGTGCCAGCAGTTCTAGGGGGAGGGATCAGCCCCAGCATTTT.

This clone was detected once. The chain recombines TRBV7-6 with TRBJ2-7; D remains unclear. The V gene lost 6 bases and the J gene lost 4 bases, with 19 bases spanning the gap. CDR1 is SGHVS and CDR2 is FNYEAQ in the germline V gene. CDR3 length: 15 residues. CDR3 coding DNA: TGTGCCAGCAGAAAACTGGCGGACGGAAAATACGAGCAGTACTTC. Its translation: CASRKLADGKYEQYF.

In regard to this clone: Its ends do not fully match the called genes, so a read error is possible. DNA for the CDR3: TGTGCCAGCAGTCCGCGACTAGCGGGCCCTGTAGATCCGCAGTATTTT. As protein: CASSPRLAGPVDPQYF. This chain uses TRBV27 with TRBJ2-3; 10 bases match TRBD2. CDR1 MNHEY and CDR2 SMNVEV come from the germline V gene (reference sequence). The CDR3 length is 16 residues.

The chain couples TRBV28 to TRBJ2-7, with 13 bases lining up with TRBD2. The germline V gene encodes CDR1 MDHEN and CDR2 SYDVKM. The CDR3 length is 15 residues. V dropped 4 bases and J dropped 2; count of bases not matched to a gene: 2. The CDR3 protein is CASSWGLAGTYEQYF. As DNA, the CDR3 is TGTGCCAGCAGTTGGGGACTAGCGGGGACCTACGAGCAGTACTTC.

V is TRBV10-2 and J is TRBJ2-7; 9 nucleotides line up with TRBD2. V lost 3 bases, J lost 2 bases, and 8 bases stayed unmatched. CDR3 size: 16 residues. Per the germline V gene, CDR1 is WSHSY and CDR2 is SAAADI. Written as DNA, the CDR3 is TGCGCCAGCAGTGATAACAGCGGGAGGCCACCCTACGAGCAGTACTTC. Encoded protein: CASSDNSGRPPYEQYF.

The chain carries TRBV27 and TRBJ2-3, with 14 bases aligning to TRBD2. Germline-derived CDR1 and CDR2 are MNHEY and SMNVEV (reference sequence). Trimming removed 6 bases from V and 4 bases from J; junction bases left unmatched: 6. This CDR3 has 16 amino acids. The CDR3 sequence: CASSRGTSGSSDTQYF. As DNA, the CDR3 is TGTGCCAGCAGCCGCGGGACTAGCGGGAGTTCAGATACGCAGTATTTT.

The chain joins TRBV10-3 to TRBJ2-3; D call uncertain. This CDR3 contains 11 residues. The V end was cut by 8 bases, the J end by 6 bases, with 9 bases between. The germline V gene encodes CDR1 ENHRY and CDR2 SYGVKD. CDR3 amino acids: CAILGGDTQYF. The CDR3 bases are TGTGCCATCCTAGGTGGGGATACGCAGTATTTT.

The J gene is TRBJ2-1, the V gene TRBV10-2, with 8 bases lining up with TRBD1. The CDR3 length is 16 residues. With V trimmed by 8 bases and J by 8 bases, 17 bases remained unmatched. Germline V gene sequence: CDR1 WSHSY, CDR2 SAAADI. CDR3 residues: CASGNRTGRTNDEQFF. The CDR3 DNA reads as TGCGCCAGCGGAAATAGGACAGGGCGGACGAACGATGAGCAGTTCTTC.

The chain combines TRBV27 with TRBJ2-1, with 15 bases identical to TRBD2. The germline gives CDR1 MNHEY, CDR2 SMNVEV (reference sequence). Trimming cost V 3 bases and J 0 bases; bases outside gene matches: 9. The CDR3 contains 20 residues. The CDR3: CASSFSGLAGGPSSYNEQFF. In nucleotides, the CDR3 is TGTGCCAGCAGTTTCTCCGGACTAGCGGGAGGGCCGAGCTCCTACAATGAGCAGTTCTTC.

This clone was counted once. The chain recombines TRBV27 with TRBJ2-7; tentatively, D is TRBD1 (6 bases). Trimming shortened V by 7 bases and J by 8 bases, and 21 bases separated the two germline ends. The germline V gene has CDR1 MNHEY and CDR2 SMNVEV (reference sequence). The CDR3 sequence is 14 residues long. The CDR3 protein is CASTQDRTTSQQYF. The CDR3 DNA sequence: TGTGCCAGCACCCAAGACAGGACCACAAGCCAGCAGTACTTC.

The chain links TRBV9 to TRBJ1-3; the D is unclear. Germline values: CDR1 SGDLS, CDR2 YYNGEE. The CDR3 totals 15 residues. Between the trimmed V and J ends, which lost 3 bases and 0 bases, there was a span of 10 bases. CDR3 residues: CASSETGISGNTIYF. CDR3 in DNA: TGTGCCAGCAGCGAAACGGGCATCTCTGGAAACACCATATATTTT.

V is TRBV5-1 and J is TRBJ2-3; no firm D call. This CDR3 has 13 amino acids. Germline V gene sequence: CDR1 SGHRS, CDR2 YFSETQ. Between the trimmed V and J ends, which lost 9 bases and 1 base, there was a span of 12 bases. In DNA, the CDR3 is TGCGCCACCGGGCGAGGAGGCACAGATACGCAGTATTTT. Encoded protein: CATGRGGTDTQYF.

The rearrangement joins TRBV19 to TRBJ2-7; D perhaps matches TRBD1 (7 bases). The CDR3 has 15 amino acids. Germline CDR1 LNHDA, CDR2 SQIVND (reference sequence). V was cut by 6 bases and J by 5 bases, with 20 bases left in between. CDR3 loop: CASRPGGGALDEQYF. The DNA for the CDR3 is TGTGCCAGTAGACCTGGAGGGGGCGCCTTGGACGAGCAGTACTTC.

The V and J genes are TRBV27 and TRBJ2-3; no reliable D call. V lost 0 bases and J 5 bases, leaving 3 bases between the germline ends. The CDR3 is 12 residues long. Germline V gene data show CDR1 as MNHEY and CDR2 as SMNVEV (reference sequence). The DNA of the CDR3 is TGTGCCAGCAGTTTATCGGAAGATACGCAGTATTTT. Encoded protein: CASSLSEDTQYF.

The J gene is TRBJ2-7, the V gene TRBV21-1; the table's D call of TRBD2 was not tested on the DNA. TRBV21-1 is given as a pseudogene. This CDR3 contains 13 residues. The CDR3 DNA reads as TGTGCCAGCAGCAAAGCCGGTTCCTACGAGCAGTACTTC. Translation: CASSKAGSYEQYF.

This clone has just a few counts. The rearrangement links TRBV4-1 to TRBJ1-5; 8 bases fit TRBD1. The V segment lost 5 bases and the J segment 2 bases; nucleotides outside the gene matches: 5. Germline-derived CDR1 and CDR2 are MGHRA and YSYEKL. The CDR3 spans 15 residues. CDR3 residues: CASSDNRGGNQPQHF. The CDR3 DNA reads as TGCGCCAGCAGCGATAACAGGGGGGGCAATCAGCCCCAGCATTTT.

The chain carries TRBV11-2 and TRBJ2-5; 7 bases fit TRBD2. The CDR3 is 17 residues long. CDR1 is SGHAT and CDR2 is FQNNGV in the germline V gene. The trim removed 0 bases at V and 5 bases at J, leaving 12 bases unmatched. The CDR3 DNA reads as TGTGCCAGCAGCTTAGATTTTGAGGGAGGGCCTTGGGAGACCCAGTACTTC. This gives the protein CASSLDFEGGPWETQYF.

The V gene is TRBV4-2, the J gene TRBJ1-3, with D hard to call. The CDR3 extends over 12 amino acids. V was cut by 2 bases and J by 4 bases, with 3 bases left in between. Germline V lookup: CDR1 LGHNA, CDR2 YNFKEQ. The chain's CDR3 is CASSQRGNTIYF. CDR3 in DNA: TGTGCCAGCAGCCAACGGGGAAACACCATATATTTT.

The V gene is TRBV13, the J gene TRBJ2-7; 7 bases are shared with TRBD2. The CDR3 sequence is 15 residues long. The germline gives CDR1 PRHDT, CDR2 FYEKMQ (reference sequence). V trimming: 1 base; J trimming: 3 bases; junction bases outside the gene matches: 6. Written as DNA, the CDR3 is TGTGCCAGCAGCTTAGCGGCGGGAGTCGACTACGAGCAGTACTTC. It specifies CASSLAAGVDYEQYF. Full variable domain (rest looked up from reference TRBV13 and TRBJ2-7): AAGVIQSPRHLIKEKRETATLKCYPIPRHDTVYWYQQGPGQDPQFLISFYEKMQSDKGSIPDRFSAQQFSDYHSELNMSSLELGDSALYFCASSLAAGVDYEQYFGPGTRLTVT.

V is TRBV28 and J is TRBJ2-7; 9 positions agree with TRBD2. V dropped 2 bases and J dropped 3; count of bases not matched to a gene: 5. Germline V lookup: CDR1 MDHEN, CDR2 SYDVKM. The CDR3 is made up of 15 amino acids. As DNA, the CDR3 is TGTGCCAGCAGTTTAATGCGACTAGCGGACTACGAGCAGTACTTC. It encodes CASSLMRLADYEQYF. Using reference TRBV28 and TRBJ2-7 for the parts outside the CDR3, the full variable domain is DVKVTQSSRYLVKRTGEKVFLECVQDMDHENMFWYRQDPGLGLRLIYFSYDVKMKEKGDIPEGYSVSREKKERFSLILESASTNQTSMYLCASSLMRLADYEQYFGPGTRLTVT.

This clone was counted once. The V and J genes are TRBV30 and TRBJ2-7, with D possibly being TRBD2 (6 bases). Germline assignment: CDR1 GTSNPN and CDR2 SVGIG (reference sequence). The V gene lost 1 base and the J gene lost 3 bases, with 13 bases spanning the gap. The CDR3 spans 14 residues. The CDR3 spells CAWSDREAVYEQYF. CDR3 in DNA: TGTGCCTGGAGTGATAGGGAGGCCGTCTACGAGCAGTACTTC.

This chain connects TRBV5-6 to TRBJ2-7; D is uncertain. This CDR3 has 13 amino acids. Germline-derived CDR1 and CDR2 are SGHDT and YYEEEE. V lost 4 bases and J 3 bases, leaving 11 bases between the germline ends. Here the CDR3 DNA reads TGTGCCAGCAGCCTTGACACCCTCTACGAGCAGTACTTC. This sequence encodes CASSLDTLYEQYF.